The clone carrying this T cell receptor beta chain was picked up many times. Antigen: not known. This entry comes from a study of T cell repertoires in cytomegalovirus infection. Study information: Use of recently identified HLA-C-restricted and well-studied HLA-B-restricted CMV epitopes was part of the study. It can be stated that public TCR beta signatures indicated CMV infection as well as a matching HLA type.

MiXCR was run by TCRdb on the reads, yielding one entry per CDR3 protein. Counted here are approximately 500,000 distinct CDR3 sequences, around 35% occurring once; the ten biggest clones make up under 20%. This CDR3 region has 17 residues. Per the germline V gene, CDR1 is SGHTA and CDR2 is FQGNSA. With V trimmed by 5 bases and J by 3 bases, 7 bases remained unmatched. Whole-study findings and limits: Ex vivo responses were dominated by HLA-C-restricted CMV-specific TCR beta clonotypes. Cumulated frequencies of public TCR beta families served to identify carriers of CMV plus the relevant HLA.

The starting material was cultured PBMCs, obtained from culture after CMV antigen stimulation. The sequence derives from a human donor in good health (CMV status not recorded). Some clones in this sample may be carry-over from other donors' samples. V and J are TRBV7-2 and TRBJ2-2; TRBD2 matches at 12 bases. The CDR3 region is CASSKRLAGADTGELFF. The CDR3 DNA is TGTGCCAGCAGCAAACGACTAGCGGGAGCGGACACCGGGGAGCTGTTTTTT.